This T cell receptor beta chain stems from a study of T-cell memory formation after mild COVID-19. This clonotype occurred a few times. TCRdb re-called the 5' RACE reads with MiXCR, one entry per CDR3 protein. The sample records some 190,000 distinct CDR3 sequences, 15% to 20% being singletons. The CDR3 contains 13 residues. Germline CDR1 and CDR2: MNHEY and SVGEGT. V lost 2 bases and J 0 bases, leaving 5 bases between the germline ends. The specimen sequenced was PBMCs or a T cell subset sorted from them (not recorded which). The sequence derives from an adult woman who had mild COVID-19 (a few samples of this study predate the infection). Cell type and time point are not known. The V and J genes are TRBV6-2 or TRBV6-3 and TRBJ2-7; D is ambiguous. The CDR3 coding sequence is TGTGCCAGCAGTTACCCAAACTCCTACGAGCAGTACTTC. Amino acid sequence: CASSYPNSYEQYF.